This is a list of T cell receptor beta chains from one sample in a study of molecular identifiers for immune sequencing clone quantification. Each CDR3 protein gets one entry after TCRdb re-called the PCR reads with MiXCR. The sample consists of 300,000 to 400,000 distinct CDR3 sequences, over 20% of them appearing once. Sequencing was performed on naive CD8+ T cells from blood, with Jurkat cell RNA spiked in. These receptors were obtained from a human donor in good health. Some libraries in this study had Jurkat cell RNA spiked in. Both conserved end residues are part of each CDR3. D genes are given only for firm matches. Some rows mark clone size as missing; the rest say once, few, many or name a class of expanded clone.

d_call,v_call,clone_size,j_call,cdr3_nt,cdr3_aa
TRBD1,TRBV30,-,TRBJ2-7,TGTGCCTGGGGACAGGGAGGTTCCTTACCCTACGAGCAGTACTTC,CAWGQGGSLPYEQYF
-,TRBV4-2,many,TRBJ2-5,TGTGCCAGCAGGGCCCGCGGAGATAGGGAGACCCAGTACTTC,CASRARGDRETQYF
TRBD2,TRBV27,-,TRBJ2-7,TGTGCCAGCAGTTCCCCCGGAGGGAGGACTAGCTCCTACGAGCAGTACTTC,CASSSPGGRTSSYEQYF
TRBD2,TRBV20-1,many,TRBJ2-3,TGCAGTGCTGGTGGGGCTAGCGGAATGACAGATACGCAGTATTTT,CSAGGASGMTDTQYF
-,TRBV9,many,TRBJ2-7,TGTGCCAGCAGTCGCAGGGGATACGAGCAGTACTTC,CASSRRGYEQYF
-,TRBV7-8,-,TRBJ2-7,TGTGCCAGCAGCTTAGCCCTACAGGCCTACGAGCAGTACTTC,CASSLALQAYEQYF
-,TRBV11-2,many,TRBJ2-1,TGTGCCAGCAGCTTACTGTACAATGAGCAGTTCTTC,CASSLLYNEQFF
-,TRBV30,many,TRBJ2-7,TGTGCCTGGAGTTTCGGCAGGGGATCCTACGAGCAGTACTTC,CAWSFGRGSYEQYF
TRBD2,TRBV4-1,once,TRBJ2-1,TGCGCCAGCAGCCCTAGACTAGCGCAGAGCTCCTACAATGGGCAGTTCTTC,CASSPRLAQSSYNGQFF
-,TRBV19,-,TRBJ2-3,TGTGCCAGTAGTACCCAGATAGGTGGAGGCACAGATACGCAGTATTTT,CASSTQIGGGTDTQYF
TRBD1,TRBV12-3/TRBV12-4,few,TRBJ1-4,TGTGCCAGCACCGAACAGGGGAGGAATGAAAAACTGTTTTTT,CASTEQGRNEKLFF